These T cell receptor beta chains were read from a single sample in a study of blood T cell repertoires in COVID-19. Clones were sequenced by immunoSEQ multiplex PCR, and TCRdb holds only the in-frame ones, with some missing. Of hundreds of thousands of clones in the sample, about 88% were seen once. Sequencing was done on a sample of PBMCs or T cells enriched from blood (not recorded which). These receptors came from a man aged 25 to 40 with acute COVID-19. CDR3s include the opening cysteine and the closing phenylalanine or tryptophan. The D gene is left open where the match is weak. Size is omitted from some rows. Given values are once, few, many or a class for expanded clones.

DNA: TGTGCCAGCAGCGGAAGGGACAGGGGGAACACTGAAGCTTTCTTT
CDR3: CASSGRDRGNTEAFF
D: TRBD1
V: TRBV5-4
length: 15
size: few
J: TRBJ1-1

DNA: TGTGCCAGCTCACCACTAGGTAGCGGGACCTCAGATACGCAGTATTTT
CDR3: CASSPLGSGTSDTQYF
D: TRBD2
V: TRBV18
length: 16
size: .
J: TRBJ2-3

DNA: TGTGCCAGCAGCTTAGCGCTAGCGGGAGAAACCGGGGAGCTGTTTTTT
CDR3: CASSLALAGETGELFF
D: TRBD2
V: TRBV11-3
length: 16
size: .
J: TRBJ2-2

DNA: TGTGCCAGCAGTCGGAGGGCCCCCGGGGCTGAAGCTTTCTTT
CDR3: CASSRRAPGAEAFF
D: .
V: TRBV27
length: 14
size: once
J: TRBJ1-1

DNA: TGTGCCTGGAGTGGCGGGAGTACAGATACGCAGTATTTT
CDR3: CAWSGGSTDTQYF
D: TRBD2
V: TRBV30
length: 13
size: .
J: TRBJ2-3

DNA: TGTGCCAGCAGCTTAGGGGTTAGCGCGAACACCGGGGAGCTGTTTTTT
CDR3: CASSLGVSANTGELFF
D: .
V: TRBV7-2
length: 16
size: .
J: TRBJ2-2

DNA: TGTGCCAGCAGTGGCCCAGCGGGGGGCCTTGAGCAGTTCTTC
CDR3: CASSGPAGGLEQFF
D: TRBD2
V: TRBV2
length: 14
size: .
J: TRBJ2-1

DNA: TGTGCCAGCAGCGTAGGAGGGACTAGCGGGAACACCGGGGAGCTGTTTTTT
CDR3: CASSVGGTSGNTGELFF
D: TRBD2
V: TRBV9
length: 17
size: .
J: TRBJ2-2

DNA: TGTGCCAGCAGCCAACCAGGGATGAACACTGAAGCTTTCTTT
CDR3: CASSQPGMNTEAFF
D: .
V: TRBV14
length: 14
size: .
J: TRBJ1-1

DNA: TGTGCCACCCCAGAGGGGCAGGGGAAAGCTGGCTACACCTTC
CDR3: CATPEGQGKAGYTF
D: .
V: TRBV24-1
length: 14
size: few
J: TRBJ1-2

DNA: TGTGCCAGCAGCCTCGGGACAGCAGGCAATCAGCCCCAGCATTTT
CDR3: CASSLGTAGNQPQHF
D: TRBD1
V: TRBV3-1/TRBV3-2
length: 15
size: .
J: TRBJ1-5

DNA: TGCGCCAGCAGGGGAGAGGCAGGGGGAACCGGGGAGCTGTTTTTT
CDR3: CASRGEAGGTGELFF
D: TRBD1
V: TRBV10-1
length: 15
size: .
J: TRBJ2-2

DNA: TGTGCCAGTAGTTGGACAGGAGGGGATGAGCAGTTCTTC
CDR3: CASSWTGGDEQFF
D: .
V: TRBV19
length: 13
size: few
J: TRBJ2-1

DNA: TGTGCCACCAGCAGAGGCCTGGCGGGGGAAAAACTGTTTTTT
CDR3: CATSRGLAGEKLFF
D: .
V: TRBV15
length: 14
size: .
J: TRBJ1-4

DNA: TGCGCCAGCAGCGTCATGACAGGGGCAACTAATGAAAAACTGTTTTTT
CDR3: CASSVMTGATNEKLFF
D: TRBD1
V: TRBV5-1
length: 16
size: .
J: TRBJ1-4

DNA: TGTGCCACCAGTGGGGCAGGGGGTCCGAGCTATGGCTACACCTTC
CDR3: CATSGAGGPSYGYTF
D: TRBD1
V: TRBV24-1
length: 15
size: .
J: TRBJ1-2

DNA: TGCGCCAGCAGCCAAGATGTCGGACAACCGAGAGAAAAACTGTTTTTT
CDR3: CASSQDVGQPREKLFF
D: .
V: TRBV4-1
length: 16
size: .
J: TRBJ1-4

DNA: TGTGCCAGCTCCCGGGACAGGGGGCGCGGTGAAAAACTGTTTTTT
CDR3: CASSRDRGRGEKLFF
D: TRBD1
V: TRBV18
length: 15
size: .
J: TRBJ1-4

DNA: TGCAGCGTTGCGTCCTCGGGAGGGCCGGTTGATGAGCAGTTCTTC
CDR3: CSVASSGGPVDEQFF
D: TRBD2
V: TRBV29-1
length: 15
size: .
J: TRBJ2-1

DNA: TGCGCCAGCAGCTTAGGTTCCAGACTGTGGGAGACCCAGTACTTC
CDR3: CASSLGSRLWETQYF
D: .
V: TRBV5-1
length: 15
size: few
J: TRBJ2-5

DNA: TGTGCCAGCACTATCGGACTAGCGGGGGCCGCGAACACCGGGGAGCTGTTTTTT
CDR3: CASTIGLAGAANTGELFF
D: TRBD2
V: TRBV27
length: 18
size: .
J: TRBJ2-2

DNA: TGTGCCAGCAGTATAACAGGCGGGGATTCACCCCTCCACTTT
CDR3: CASSITGGDSPLHF
D: .
V: TRBV6-4
length: 14
size: once
J: TRBJ1-6

DNA: TGTGCCAGCAGGCCCCGGACAGGGGGCATCAATGAGCAGTTCTTC
CDR3: CASRPRTGGINEQFF
D: TRBD1
V: TRBV3-1/TRBV3-2
length: 15
size: .
J: TRBJ2-1

DNA: TGTGCCAGCAGCTTAGGAGGCCAGTACACCGGGGAGCTGTTTTTT
CDR3: CASSLGGQYTGELFF
D: .
V: TRBV7-9
length: 15
size: few
J: TRBJ2-2

DNA: TGTGCCAGTTCTCTACAGGGTAGTGGCTACACCTTC
CDR3: CASSLQGSGYTF
D: .
V: TRBV19
length: 12
size: .
J: TRBJ1-2

DNA: TGCGCCAGCAGCTTGGGTTTGCTGGGCCCTGAAGCTTTCTTT
CDR3: CASSLGLLGPEAFF
D: .
V: TRBV5-1
length: 14
size: .
J: TRBJ1-1

DNA: TGTGCCAGTAGTAGGGACATATCTTCTGGCTACACCTTC
CDR3: CASSRDISSGYTF
D: .
V: TRBV19
length: 13
size: once
J: TRBJ1-2

DNA: TGTGCCAGCAGCTTGGAACCAGGGGCTAACTATGGCTACACCTTC
CDR3: CASSLEPGANYGYTF
D: .
V: TRBV5-1
length: 15
size: few
J: TRBJ1-2

DNA: TGTGCCAGCAGCGCCCCCCGAGTGAATTCACCCCTCCACTTT
CDR3: CASSAPRVNSPLHF
D: .
V: TRBV5-4
length: 14
size: .
J: TRBJ1-6

DNA: TGCAGCGTCCCGGGACAGGGTAATGAAAAACTGTTTTTT
CDR3: CSVPGQGNEKLFF
D: TRBD1
V: TRBV29-1
length: 13
size: .
J: TRBJ1-4

DNA: TGTGCCAGCAGCTTAGAACGGGGATCGGGCTATGGCTACACCTTC
CDR3: CASSLERGSGYGYTF
D: .
V: TRBV7-9
length: 15
size: .
J: TRBJ1-2

DNA: TGTGCCAGCAGCTTAGATCCCAGGGGGAGGTTTTTTATGAATGAGCAGTTCTTC
CDR3: CASSLDPRGRFFMNEQFF
D: .
V: TRBV11-2
length: 18
size: .
J: TRBJ2-1

DNA: TGTGCCAGCAGTCTAAGGGGGACTGAAGCTTTCTTT
CDR3: CASSLRGTEAFF
D: .
V: TRBV2
length: 12
size: .
J: TRBJ1-1

DNA: TGTGCCAGCACTCCCCGGCAGGTGGGCTATGGCTACACCTTC
CDR3: CASTPRQVGYGYTF
D: .
V: TRBV9
length: 14
size: .
J: TRBJ1-2

DNA: TGTGCCAGCAGCGTAGGGGGGACTAAGATGAACATTCAGTACTTC
CDR3: CASSVGGTKMNIQYF
D: TRBD2
V: TRBV9
length: 15
size: .
J: TRBJ2-4

DNA: TGTGCCAGCAGCGACAGGGGCCTGAACACTGAAGCTTTCTTT
CDR3: CASSDRGLNTEAFF
D: TRBD1
V: TRBV5-6
length: 14
size: .
J: TRBJ1-1

DNA: TGTGCCAGCAGCCTGGGACTAGCGGGAGTCAATGAGCAGTTCTTC
CDR3: CASSLGLAGVNEQFF
D: TRBD2
V: TRBV5-1
length: 15
size: .
J: TRBJ2-1

DNA: TGTGCCAGCAGCCCATCGGGACAGTCTAATTCACCCCTCCACTTT
CDR3: CASSPSGQSNSPLHF
D: TRBD1
V: TRBV27
length: 15
size: once
J: TRBJ1-6

DNA: TGTGCCACCAGTGATCCCCGGGAAGCTAAAAACATTCAGTACTTC
CDR3: CATSDPREAKNIQYF
D: .
V: TRBV24-1
length: 15
size: .
J: TRBJ2-4

DNA: TGTGCCAGCAGCTTGGCTCGGGGGGACAGGCGCGATGAGCAGTTCTTC
CDR3: CASSLARGDRRDEQFF
D: .
V: TRBV5-8
length: 16
size: .
J: TRBJ2-1

DNA: TGTGCCAGCAGCCTGGGACACCATAATGAAAAACTGTTTTTT
CDR3: CASSLGHHNEKLFF
D: .
V: TRBV7-2
length: 14
size: .
J: TRBJ1-4

DNA: TGTGCCAGCACGCCCGGACAGGGAGGAGAGACCCAGTACTTC
CDR3: CASTPGQGGETQYF
D: TRBD1
V: TRBV27
length: 14
size: .
J: TRBJ2-5

DNA: TGTGCCAGCAGCTTGGTGGTGACAGGGGCTAAATTCGGCTACACCTTC
CDR3: CASSLVVTGAKFGYTF
D: TRBD1
V: TRBV5-4
length: 16
size: .
J: TRBJ1-2

DNA: TGTGCCAGCAGCTTCGACAATGAGCAGTTCTTC
CDR3: CASSFDNEQFF
D: .
V: TRBV9
length: 11
size: .
J: TRBJ2-1

DNA: TGTGCCAGCATCCAAGGCCGGGGTAGCTCCTACAATGAGCAGTTCTTC
CDR3: CASIQGRGSSYNEQFF
D: .
V: TRBV11-3
length: 16
size: .
J: TRBJ2-1